This is a list of T cell receptor beta chains from one sample in a study of blood T cell repertoires in COVID-19. Repertoires were generated with immunoSEQ multiplex PCR, while TCRdb's copy carries only in-frame clones and drops some. Of around 470,000 clones listed, 89% are singletons. Material for sequencing was peripheral blood. The receptor source for this set is a man aged 18 to 30 with COVID-19, enrolled during active disease. Each CDR3 is given with its conserved first and last residue. The listing skips clone size in some rows; elsewhere it reads once, few, many or a size class.

once,TRBV30,12,CAIAGANYGYTF
NA,TRBV19,16,CASSPHGATNANEQFF
NA,TRBV28,14,CASSTTTNTETQYF
few,TRBV30,13,CAWSVAGGYEQYF
NA,TRBV6-5,15,CASSRSPLRIYGYTF
few,TRBV6-1,15,CASSEPVRDSPKQYF
NA,TRBV9,13,CASSFTGYQGYTF
once,TRBV19,14,CASRTERSIDEQFF
NA,TRBV24-1,13,CATSVAGTGELFF
NA,TRBV19,15,CASSETSGGEDTQYF
NA,TRBV28,14,CASSWRGQNQPQHF
NA,TRBV27,18,CASRRTGTLLWGANVLTF
NA,TRBV11-3,12,CASSQDGYGYTF
NA,TRBV27,13,CASSYRLNTEAFF
NA,TRBV18,14,CASSDSRGAGELFF
NA,TRBV4-1,16,CASSVVSGTASYEQYF